Each of the 7 T cell receptor beta chains below was sequenced from the same sample in a study of the immune and genomic landscape of osteosarcoma. Assay used: immunoSEQ multiplex PCR; TCRdb lists only in-frame clones, some missing. The profile shows about 1,300 clones, 70% to 75% of them singletons. Sequences were obtained from primary tumor tissue from the femur. The receptors come from a man younger than 45 with osteosarcoma.

This clone was picked up a small number of times. The chain has TRBV7-9 and TRBJ2-7; unclear D gene. Trimming took off 1 base at V and 6 bases at J, with 19 bases between the two ends. Germline assignment: CDR1 SEHNR and CDR2 FQNEAQ (reference sequence). CDR3 size: 16 residues. The CDR3: CASSLGGRLVLGEQYF. CDR3 sequence (DNA): TGTGCCAGCAGCTTAGGTGGACGTTTAGTACTTGGCGAGCAGTACTTC.

The genes are TRBV28 and TRBJ1-3; D uncertain. The CDR3 covers 14 residues. Deletions cut 4 bases from V and 0 bases from J, with 7 bases between. Germline loops: CDR1 MDHEN, CDR2 SYDVKM. CDR3 nucleotides: TGTGCCAGCAGTTCTCAGAGCTCTGGAAACACCATATATTTT. This encodes CASSSQSSGNTIYF.

The V and J genes are TRBV27 and TRBJ1-4, with 9 bases fitting TRBD1. Germline CDR1 MNHEY, CDR2 SMNVEV (reference sequence). The length of the CDR3 is 14 residues. V gave up 6 bases and J gave up 7 bases; unmatched junction bases: 6. The CDR3 sequence: CASRRQGVAEKLFF. CDR3 bases: TGTGCCAGCAGACGACAGGGGGTGGCTGAAAAACTGTTTTTT.

The rearrangement joins TRBV6-1 to TRBJ2-7; weak D call: TRBD2 (5 bases). Trimming removed 2 bases from V and 1 base from J, with 15 bases in between. Germline assignment: CDR1 MNHNS and CDR2 SASEGT. CDR3 length: 16 amino acids. CDR3 DNA sequence: TGTGCCAGCAGTGAAAGGGCGGGCGTTGGTTCCTACGAGCAGTACTTC. Amino acids: CASSERAGVGSYEQYF.

This chain uses TRBV7-2 with TRBJ2-1; D is uncertain. CDR3 length: 13 amino acids. Germline V gene sequence: CDR1 SGHTA, CDR2 FQGNSA. Trimming took 4 bases from V and 8 from J, leaving 12 bases between them. The CDR3 here is CASSSYPGDEQFF. Written as DNA, the CDR3 is TGTGCCAGCAGCTCCTACCCGGGTGATGAGCAGTTCTTC.

This clone has just a few counts. The rearrangement uses TRBV19 and TRBJ2-2, with TRBD1 matching over 7 bases. V lost 7 bases and J lost 6; bases outside the gene matches: 5. The CDR3 has 13 amino acids. Germline assignment: CDR1 LNHDA and CDR2 SQIVND (reference sequence). The CDR3 nucleotides are TGTGCCAGTACCTCGGGACAGCCCGGGGAGCTGTTTTTT. Its translation: CASTSGQPGELFF.

This chain uses TRBV2 with TRBJ2-5, with unresolved D. The CDR3 loop spans 16 amino acids. With 1 base removed from V and 1 base from J, the gap between germline ends came to 13 bases. CDR1 and CDR2 (germline): SNHLY, FYNNEI. In DNA, the CDR3 is TGTGCCAGCAGTGAAGAGGAAGAAAGCGCCCAAGAGACCCAGTACTTC. Amino acid sequence: CASSEEEESAQETQYF.